This TCR beta chain comes out of a study of T cell repertoires in cytomegalovirus infection. Study information: CMV epitopes used comprised recently identified HLA-C-restricted ones and well-studied HLA-B-restricted ones. CMV infection together with matching HLA type was indicated by public TCR beta signatures.

This clonotype was detected only a few times. Its antigen is still unknown. Looked up from germline, CDR1 is SGHTA and CDR2 is FQGNSA. The CDR3 has 11 residues. V dropped 4 bases and J dropped 6 bases, with 6 bases sitting between them. TCRdb ran MiXCR on the reads and lists one entry per CDR3 protein. The table includes roughly 68,000 distinct CDR3 sequences, 20% detected once. Notes on the study in general: Within the response measured ex vivo, HLA-C-restricted CMV-specific TCR beta clonotypes were dominant. Individuals carrying CMV plus the relevant HLA were identified by cumulative frequency of public TCR beta families.

This rearrangement joins TRBV7-2 to TRBJ1-1; D is unresolved. The clonotype originates from a human donor in good health (CMV status not recorded). Some clones in this sample may be carry-over from other donors' samples. The source was CD8+ T cells from cultured PBMCs, collected from culture after CMV antigen stimulation. CDR3 sequence reads: CASSSPPEAFF. In DNA, the CDR3 is TGTGCCAGCAGCTCCCCGCCTGAAGCTTTCTTT.